The rows below give T cell receptor beta chains drawn from one sample of a study of long-term antiretroviral therapy in people with HIV. TCRdb keeps only in-frame clones here, not all; method: immunoSEQ multiplex PCR. The sample carries about 17,000 clones, roughly 95% recorded once. The sample was unsorted PBMCs, taken less than 13 years after starting antiretroviral therapy. These receptors were collected from a man aged 30 to 45 with HIV. The CDR3 runs from the conserved cysteine through the conserved F or W. The order of the fields is D gene, V gene, clone size, J gene, CDR3 protein, CDR3 DNA. A D gene is named only where the DNA matches it firmly. Size tells how often a clone was seen (once, few, many) or the class of an expanded clone, and some rows leave it out.

D: NA; V: TRBV27; size: few; J: TRBJ2-7; CDR3: CASRTGGVNEQYF; DNA: TGTGCCAGCAGGACAGGTGGGGTGAACGAGCAGTACTTC
D: NA; V: TRBV5-4; size: NA; J: TRBJ2-6; CDR3: CASSSRVTGANVLTF; DNA: TGTGCCAGCAGCTCCAGGGTGACTGGGGCCAACGTCCTGACTTTC
D: TRBD1; V: TRBV7-8; size: NA; J: TRBJ2-1; CDR3: CASSSDRGRNEQFF; DNA: TGTGCCAGCAGCTCGGACAGGGGGCGGAATGAGCAGTTCTTC
D: NA; V: TRBV27; size: NA; J: TRBJ2-4; CDR3: CASSLIRDSSGVQYF; DNA: TGTGCCAGCAGTCTCATCCGGGACTCCTCAGGGGTTCAGTACTTC
D: NA; V: TRBV5-4; size: NA; J: TRBJ2-5; CDR3: CASRSSQGGKTQYF; DNA: TGTGCCAGCAGATCGTCGCAGGGAGGAAAGACCCAGTACTTC
D: TRBD1; V: TRBV6-5; size: NA; J: TRBJ1-2; CDR3: CASTGVEQGASGYTF; DNA: TGTGCCAGCACAGGGGTCGAACAGGGGGCCTCCGGCTACACCTTC
D: TRBD2; V: TRBV5-1; size: NA; J: TRBJ2-1; CDR3: CASSLASSGGFNEQFF; DNA: TGCGCCAGCAGCTTGGCCAGCAGCGGGGGGTTCAATGAGCAGTTCTTC
D: NA; V: TRBV5-6; size: NA; J: TRBJ1-1; CDR3: CASSLRDIMNTEAFF; DNA: TGTGCCAGCAGCCTCAGGGATATCATGAACACTGAAGCTTTCTTT
D: NA; V: TRBV15; size: NA; J: TRBJ2-3; CDR3: CATSRDEGTSASTDTQYF; DNA: TGTGCCACCAGCAGAGATGAGGGTACCTCCGCTAGCACAGATACGCAGTATTTT
D: NA; V: TRBV6-5; size: NA; J: TRBJ2-1; CDR3: CASSPAGLNYNEQFF; DNA: TGTGCCAGCAGTCCGGCAGGACTGAATTACAATGAGCAGTTCTTC
D: NA; V: TRBV5-1; size: once; J: TRBJ1-2; CDR3: CASSQGNGYTF; DNA: TGCGCCAGCAGCCAGGGTAATGGCTACACCTTC
D: NA; V: TRBV5-3; size: NA; J: TRBJ1-5; CDR3: CARSATPLPYSNQPQHF; DNA: TGTGCCAGAAGCGCGACCCCCTTGCCCTATAGCAATCAGCCCCAGCATTTT
D: NA; V: TRBV9; size: NA; J: TRBJ1-4; CDR3: CASYRTPNEKLFF; DNA: TGTGCCAGTTACCGGACGCCTAATGAAAAACTGTTTTTT
D: NA; V: TRBV5-1; size: NA; J: TRBJ2-3; CDR3: CASSLVGGVSTDTQYF; DNA: TGCGCCAGCAGCTTGGTTGGCGGGGTTAGCACAGATACGCAGTATTTT
D: NA; V: TRBV27; size: NA; J: TRBJ1-2; CDR3: CASSFGTGIKGIF; DNA: NA
D: NA; V: TRBV29-1; size: NA; J: TRBJ2-1; CDR3: CSVGAGYNEQFF; DNA: TGCAGCGTTGGAGCCGGCTACAATGAGCAGTTCTTC
D: TRBD1; V: TRBV19; size: NA; J: TRBJ1-5; CDR3: CASSVQQDPGGAQHF; DNA: TGTGCCAGTAGTGTACAACAGGACCCAGGGGGGGCCCAGCATTTT
D: NA; V: TRBV7-2; size: NA; J: TRBJ1-2; CDR3: CASSLGTVYGYTF; DNA: TGTGCCAGCAGCTTAGGGACAGTATATGGCTACACCTTC
D: NA; V: TRBV5-1; size: NA; J: TRBJ2-1; CDR3: CASSLERGGQFF; DNA: TGCGCCAGCAGCTTGGAACGGGGTGGGCAGTTCTTC
D: TRBD1; V: TRBV6-5; size: NA; J: TRBJ2-7; CDR3: CASRPGQGYEQYF; DNA: TGTGCCAGCAGGCCGGGACAGGGGTACGAGCAGTACTTC
D: NA; V: TRBV2; size: NA; J: TRBJ2-1; CDR3: CASSALYNEQFF; DNA: TGTGCCAGCAGTGCACTTTACAATGAGCAGTTCTTC
D: NA; V: TRBV6-5; size: NA; J: TRBJ2-1; CDR3: CASSSGGGHPYNEQFF; DNA: TGTGCCAGCAGTTCCGGCGGGGGCCACCCCTACAATGAGCAGTTCTTC
D: NA; V: TRBV15; size: NA; J: TRBJ1-1; CDR3: CATSTGGYSLNTEAFF; DNA: TGTGCCACCAGCACAGGAGGGTACAGCCTTAACACTGAAGCTTTCTTT
D: NA; V: TRBV6-6; size: NA; J: TRBJ1-1; CDR3: CASSYETVGNTEAFF; DNA: TGTGCCAGCAGTTACGAAACAGTAGGGAACACTGAAGCTTTCTTT
D: TRBD2; V: TRBV6-5; size: NA; J: TRBJ2-5; CDR3: CASSLGAGDRETQYF; DNA: TGTGCCAGCAGTCTCGGAGCGGGGGACCGAGAGACCCAGTACTTC
D: NA; V: TRBV6-1; size: NA; J: TRBJ2-5; CDR3: CASSRGGSGAETQYF; DNA: TGTGCCAGCAGCCGAGGGGGGAGCGGGGCCGAGACCCAGTACTTC
D: NA; V: TRBV19; size: NA; J: TRBJ2-1; CDR3: CATSDRTRSNEQFF; DNA: TGTGCCACCTCCGACAGAACAAGATCCAATGAGCAGTTCTTC
D: TRBD1; V: TRBV18; size: NA; J: TRBJ1-1; CDR3: CASSRDRGYMNTEAFF; DNA: TGTGCCAGCTCCCGGGACAGGGGTTACATGAACACTGAAGCTTTCTTT
D: NA; V: TRBV29-1; size: NA; J: TRBJ1-2; CDR3: CSGPLDGYYGYTF; DNA: TGCAGCGGGCCTTTGGACGGCTACTATGGCTACACCTTC
D: NA; V: TRBV13; size: once; J: TRBJ2-1; CDR3: CASSLARAGLPYNEQFF; DNA: TGTGCCAGCAGCTTAGCAAGGGCAGGGCTGCCTTACAATGAGCAGTTCTTC
D: NA; V: TRBV30; size: NA; J: TRBJ2-5; CDR3: CAWSWGETQYF; DNA: TGTGCCTGGAGTTGGGGGGAGACCCAGTACTTC
D: NA; V: TRBV5-1; size: NA; J: TRBJ2-3; CDR3: CASEAPGTDTQYF; DNA: TGCGCCAGCGAAGCCCCGGGCACAGATACGCAGTATTTT
D: TRBD1; V: TRBV5-6; size: NA; J: TRBJ2-2; CDR3: CASSEDRGRTGELFF; DNA: TGTGCCAGCAGCGAGGATAGGGGGCGCACCGGGGAGCTGTTTTTT
D: TRBD2; V: TRBV10-1; size: NA; J: TRBJ2-3; CDR3: CASSGGGNTDTQYF; DNA: TGCGCCAGCAGCGGGGGAGGGAACACAGATACGCAGTATTTT
D: TRBD2; V: TRBV5-4; size: NA; J: TRBJ2-5; CDR3: CASSPGLAGGRRETQYF; DNA: TGTGCCAGCAGCCCGGGACTAGCGGGGGGGCGGAGAGAGACCCAGTACTTC
D: NA; V: TRBV6-5; size: NA; J: TRBJ1-3; CDR3: CASSFKQGSSGNTIYF; DNA: TGTGCCAGCAGTTTCAAACAGGGCTCATCTGGAAACACCATATATTTT
D: TRBD2; V: TRBV28; size: NA; J: TRBJ2-5; CDR3: CASSSTFGGDLQETQYF; DNA: TGTGCCAGCAGTTCAACCTTTGGGGGGGATCTCCAAGAGACCCAGTACTTC
D: NA; V: TRBV6-5; size: NA; J: TRBJ1-4; CDR3: CASSYQRGEKLFF; DNA: TGTGCCAGCAGTTACCAGAGGGGGGAAAAACTGTTTTTT
D: NA; V: TRBV7-8; size: NA; J: TRBJ2-3; CDR3: CASSPLESEQYF; DNA: TGTGCCAGCAGCCCCCTCGAGAGCGAGCAGTATTTT
D: TRBD2; V: TRBV4-2; size: NA; J: TRBJ2-7; CDR3: CASSQGREGQGYEQYF; DNA: TGTGCCAGCAGCCAAGGGAGGGAGGGGCAGGGCTACGAGCAGTACTTC
D: NA; V: TRBV6-1; size: NA; J: TRBJ1-4; CDR3: CASSDPGRGEKLFF; DNA: TGTGCCAGCAGTGACCCCGGGAGGGGTGAAAAACTGTTTTTT
D: NA; V: TRBV6-6; size: once; J: TRBJ1-5; CDR3: CASSYLPQNQPQHF; DNA: TGTGCCAGCAGTTATTTACCGCAGAATCAGCCCCAGCATTTT
D: TRBD2; V: TRBV7-9; size: NA; J: TRBJ2-3; CDR3: CASSLAGTSGGTDTQYF; DNA: TGTGCCAGCAGCTTAGCCGGGACTAGCGGGGGCACAGATACGCAGTATTTT
D: TRBD1; V: TRBV6-1; size: NA; J: TRBJ1-4; CDR3: CASSGTGGRRKLFF; DNA: TGTGCCAGCAGCGGTACAGGGGGCCGACGAAAACTGTTTTTT
D: NA; V: TRBV6-5; size: once; J: TRBJ1-5; CDR3: CASSPSLYSNQPQHF; DNA: TGTGCCAGCAGCCCCTCCCTGTATAGCAATCAGCCCCAGCATTTT
D: TRBD2; V: TRBV9; size: NA; J: TRBJ2-7; CDR3: CASSVGGGTSVYEQYF; DNA: TGTGCCAGCAGCGTAGGCGGGGGGACTAGCGTCTACGAGCAGTACTTC
D: NA; V: TRBV5-1; size: NA; J: TRBJ1-3; CDR3: CASSTTGVGNTIYF; DNA: TGCGCCAGCAGCACAACAGGAGTCGGAAACACCATATATTTT
D: NA; V: TRBV28; size: NA; J: TRBJ2-7; CDR3: CASTGGYEQYF; DNA: TGTGCCAGCACCGGAGGCTACGAGCAGTACTTC
D: NA; V: TRBV16; size: NA; J: TRBJ2-7; CDR3: CASSQSGYSFEQYF; DNA: TGTGCCAGCAGCCAATCTGGCTACAGCTTCGAGCAGTACTTC
D: TRBD2; V: TRBV14; size: NA; J: TRBJ2-4; CDR3: CASSQDLAGGGKNIQYF; DNA: TGTGCCAGCAGCCAAGACTTGGCGGGGGGCGGTAAAAACATTCAGTACTTC
D: TRBD1; V: TRBV2; size: once; J: TRBJ2-3; CDR3: CASRRQGAESTDTQYF; DNA: TGTGCCAGCAGGCGACAGGGGGCGGAAAGTACAGATACGCAGTATTTT
D: NA; V: TRBV19; size: NA; J: TRBJ2-4; CDR3: CASSHMTIFSKNIQYF; DNA: TGTGCCAGTAGCCATATGACTATTTTTTCCAAAAACATTCAGTACTTC
D: NA; V: TRBV11-2; size: NA; J: TRBJ2-5; CDR3: CASSPRQDQETQYF; DNA: TGTGCCAGCAGCCCCCGTCAGGACCAAGAGACCCAGTACTTC